A single T cell receptor (beta chain) is shown here with its context. This CDR3 is built from 19 residues. V lost 0 bases and J lost 2, with 21 bases in between. CDR1 and CDR2 from the germline V gene are SEHNR and FQNEAQ (reference sequence). This record comes from a study of shared clonotypes between healthy human individuals. Sequenced by immunoSEQ multiplex PCR; TCRdb stores in-frame clones only, minus some. The sample holds over 2,000,000 clones, around 93% seen once. CD8 cells classed as naive were CD45RO-negative and positively selected for CCR7, excluding terminally differentiated effector memory CD45RA+ cells.

Sequencing input: naive CD8+ T cells from PBMCs. The chain couples TRBV7-9 to TRBJ2-3; D remains ambiguous. This clonotype was obtained from a man aged 18 to 35 in good health. Some clones in this sample may be carry-over from other donors' samples. In nucleotides, the CDR3 is TGTGCCAGCAGCTTAGCGCGTGGTGGAGCAGTCACAATCACAGATACGCAGTATTTT. Its protein is CASSLARGGAVTITDTQYF. The complete variable domain, with remaining parts taken from reference TRBV7-9 and TRBJ2-3, reads DTGVSQNPRHKITKRGQNVTFRCDPISEHNRLYWYRQTLGQGPEFLTYFQNEAQLEKSRLLSDRFSAERPKGSFSTLEIQRTEQGDSAMYLCASSLARGGAVTITDTQYFGPGTRLTVL.